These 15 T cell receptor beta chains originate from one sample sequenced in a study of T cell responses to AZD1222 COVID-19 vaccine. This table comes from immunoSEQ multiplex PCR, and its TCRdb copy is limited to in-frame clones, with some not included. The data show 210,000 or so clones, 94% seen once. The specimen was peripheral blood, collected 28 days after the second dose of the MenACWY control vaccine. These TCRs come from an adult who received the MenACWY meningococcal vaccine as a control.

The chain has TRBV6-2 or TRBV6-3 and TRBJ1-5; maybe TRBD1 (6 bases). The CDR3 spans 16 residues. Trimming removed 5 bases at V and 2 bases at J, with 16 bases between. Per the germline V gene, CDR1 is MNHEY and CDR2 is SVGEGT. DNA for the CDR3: TGTGCCAGCAGTAACATCCAGGGGTCCGGCAATCAGCCCCAGCATTTT. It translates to CASSNIQGSGNQPQHF.

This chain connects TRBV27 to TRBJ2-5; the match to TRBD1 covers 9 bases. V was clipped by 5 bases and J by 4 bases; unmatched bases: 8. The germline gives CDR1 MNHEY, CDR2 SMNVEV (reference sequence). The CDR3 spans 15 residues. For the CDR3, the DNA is TGTGCCAGCAGTCCACTCACAGGGGGCAGAGAGACCCAGTACTTC. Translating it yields CASSPLTGGRETQYF.

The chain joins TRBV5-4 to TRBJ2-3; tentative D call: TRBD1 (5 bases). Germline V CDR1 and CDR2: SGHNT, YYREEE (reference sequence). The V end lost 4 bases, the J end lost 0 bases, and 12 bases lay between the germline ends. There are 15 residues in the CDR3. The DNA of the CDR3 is TGTGCCAGCAGCCACAGACAGCCCAGCACAGATACGCAGTATTTT. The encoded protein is CASSHRQPSTDTQYF.

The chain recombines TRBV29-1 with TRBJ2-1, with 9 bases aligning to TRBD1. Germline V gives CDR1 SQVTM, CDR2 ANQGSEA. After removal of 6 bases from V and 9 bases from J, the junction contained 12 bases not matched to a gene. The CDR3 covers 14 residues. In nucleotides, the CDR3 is TGCAGCGTGTTACAGGGGGCGTCCGTCGGTGAGCAGTTCTTC. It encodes CSVLQGASVGEQFF.

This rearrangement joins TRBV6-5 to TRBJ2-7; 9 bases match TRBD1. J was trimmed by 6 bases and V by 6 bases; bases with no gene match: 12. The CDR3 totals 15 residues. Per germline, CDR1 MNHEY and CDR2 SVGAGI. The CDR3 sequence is CASSPRGTGSPEQYF. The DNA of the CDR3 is TGTGCCAGCAGCCCCCGGGGGACAGGGAGCCCCGAGCAGTACTTC.

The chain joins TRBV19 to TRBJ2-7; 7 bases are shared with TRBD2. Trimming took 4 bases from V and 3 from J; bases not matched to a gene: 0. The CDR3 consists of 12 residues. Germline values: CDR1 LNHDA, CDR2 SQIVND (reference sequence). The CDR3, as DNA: TGTGCCAGTAGTACGGGGGGCTACGAGCAGTACTTC. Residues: CASSTGGYEQYF.

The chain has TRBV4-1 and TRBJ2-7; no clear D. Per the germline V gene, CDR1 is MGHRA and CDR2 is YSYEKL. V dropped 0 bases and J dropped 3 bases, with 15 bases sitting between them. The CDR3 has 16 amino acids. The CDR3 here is CASSQESDGDFYEQYF. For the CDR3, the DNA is TGCGCCAGCAGCCAAGAATCGGACGGCGACTTCTACGAGCAGTACTTC.

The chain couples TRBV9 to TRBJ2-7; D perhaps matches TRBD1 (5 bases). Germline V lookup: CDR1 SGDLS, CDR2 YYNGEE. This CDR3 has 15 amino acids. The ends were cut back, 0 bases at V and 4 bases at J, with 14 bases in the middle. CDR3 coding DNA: TGTGCCAGCAGCGTAGGCACAGGCCCCATATACGAGCAGTACTTC. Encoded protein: CASSVGTGPIYEQYF.

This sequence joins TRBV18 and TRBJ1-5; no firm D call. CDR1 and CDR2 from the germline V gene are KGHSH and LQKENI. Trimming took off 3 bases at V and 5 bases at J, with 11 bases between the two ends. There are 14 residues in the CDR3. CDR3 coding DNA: TGTGCCAGCTCACCCGGAGGGATCGATCAGCCCCAGCATTTT. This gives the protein CASSPGGIDQPQHF.

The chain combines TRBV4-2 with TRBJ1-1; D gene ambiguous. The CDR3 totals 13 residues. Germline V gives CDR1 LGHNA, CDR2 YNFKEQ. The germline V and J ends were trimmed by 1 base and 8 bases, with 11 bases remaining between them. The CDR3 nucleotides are TGTGCCAGCAGCCAAGGGGGAGATGGAGAAGCTTTCTTT. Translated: CASSQGGDGEAFF.

CDR3 in amino acids: CASSTDGSPLGGKNIQYF. CDR3 DNA sequence: TGTGCCAGTAGCACTGATGGGTCCCCCTTAGGGGGCAAAAACATTCAGTACTTC. This sequence joins TRBV19 and TRBJ2-4, with D tentatively TRBD1 (6 bases). Looked up from germline, CDR1 is LNHDA and CDR2 is SQIVND (reference sequence). V lost 6 bases and J 3 bases, leaving 24 bases between the germline ends. The CDR3 is 18 amino acids.

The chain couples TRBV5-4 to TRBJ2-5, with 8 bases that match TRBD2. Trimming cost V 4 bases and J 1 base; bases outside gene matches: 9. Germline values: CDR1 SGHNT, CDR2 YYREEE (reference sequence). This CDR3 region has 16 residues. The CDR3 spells CASSGPTSVFQETQYF. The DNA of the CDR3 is TGTGCCAGCAGCGGTCCGACTAGCGTATTCCAAGAGACCCAGTACTTC.

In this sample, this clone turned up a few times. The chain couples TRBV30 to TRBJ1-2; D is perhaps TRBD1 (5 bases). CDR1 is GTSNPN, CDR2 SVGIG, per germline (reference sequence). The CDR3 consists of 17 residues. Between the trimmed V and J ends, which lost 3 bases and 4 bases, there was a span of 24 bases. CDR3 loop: CAWSRGWDSPSLYGYTF. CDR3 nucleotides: TGTGCCTGGAGCCGCGGATGGGACTCCCCTAGCCTCTATGGCTACACCTTC.

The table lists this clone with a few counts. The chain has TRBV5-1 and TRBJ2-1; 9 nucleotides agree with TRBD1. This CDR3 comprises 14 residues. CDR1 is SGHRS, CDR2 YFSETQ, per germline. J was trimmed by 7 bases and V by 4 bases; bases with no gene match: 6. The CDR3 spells CASSPYRGQNEQFF. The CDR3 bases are TGCGCCAGCAGCCCGTACAGGGGGCAGAATGAGCAGTTCTTC.

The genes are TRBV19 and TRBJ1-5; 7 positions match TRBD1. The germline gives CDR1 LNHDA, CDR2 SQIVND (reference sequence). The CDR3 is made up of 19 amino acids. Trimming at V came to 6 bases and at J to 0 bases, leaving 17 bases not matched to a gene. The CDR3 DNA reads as TGTGCCAGTAGATCGGCTCAGGGGGAGGTCAGTTATAGCAATCAGCCCCAGCATTTT. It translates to CASRSAQGEVSYSNQPQHF.